The next 31 T cell receptor beta chains were all read from a single sample in a study of blood T cell repertoires in COVID-19. Sequenced by immunoSEQ multiplex PCR; TCRdb stores in-frame clones only, minus some. The sample lists hundreds of thousands of clones, approximately 83% occurring once. The sequencing input was peripheral blood. The source is an elderly woman with acute or convalescent COVID-19.

The rearrangement joins TRBV19 to TRBJ1-1; tentative D call: TRBD1 (5 bases). The CDR3 has 13 amino acids. V shed 5 bases and J shed 4 bases, with 11 bases lying between them. Germline CDR1 is LNHDA and CDR2 is SQIVND (reference sequence). The CDR3 nucleotides are TGTGCCAGTAGTGCAACAGGAGCCACTGAAGCTTTCTTT. Translated, it gives CASSATGATEAFF.

V usage is TRBV5-1 and J usage is TRBJ2-1, with 7 bases fitting TRBD1. J lost 9 bases, V lost 7 bases, and 16 bases had no gene match. CDR1 is SGHRS and CDR2 is YFSETQ in the germline V gene. This CDR3 spans 15 amino acids. CDR3 bases: TGCGCCAGCCAAATGGCCGGGACAGATTTGGGTGAGCAGTTCTTC. This gives the protein CASQMAGTDLGEQFF. The full variable domain, with the rest looked up from reference TRBV5-1 and TRBJ2-1, is KAGVTQTPRYLIKTRGQQVTLSCSPISGHRSVSWYQQTPGQGLQFLFEYFSETQRNKGNFPGRFSGRQFSNSRSEMNVSTLELGDSALYLCASQMAGTDLGEQFFGPGTRLTVL.

J is TRBJ1-2 and V is TRBV5-1; tentatively, D is TRBD1 (6 bases). V was clipped by 3 bases and J by 7 bases, with 13 bases between them. CDR1 and CDR2 from the germline V gene are SGHRS and YFSETQ. The CDR3 is made up of 13 amino acids. In DNA, the CDR3 is TGCGCCAGCAGCTCCCAACAGGGAGCTGGCTACACCTTC. Translated, it gives CASSSQQGAGYTF.

CDR3 DNA: TGTGCCATCAGTCTACGGGACAGCGACGAGCAGTACTTC. Translation gives CAISLRDSDEQYF. The chain carries TRBV10-3 and TRBJ2-7; 7 nucleotides align to TRBD1. CDR1 and CDR2 from the germline V gene are ENHRY and SYGVKD. The CDR3 sequence is 13 residues long. Trimming at V came to 5 bases and at J to 5 bases, leaving 6 bases not matched to a gene.

Worth noting for this clone: This specimen includes other DNA sequences encoding the same CDR3. The chain employs TRBV10-3 and TRBJ1-3; D gene uncertain. Trimming cost V 0 bases and J 2 bases, with 5 bases left between them. The CDR3 totals 14 residues. CDR1 and CDR2 from the germline V gene are ENHRY and SYGVKD. The chain's CDR3 is CAISESDTGNTIYF. The CDR3 nucleotides are TGTGCCATCAGTGAGTCCGACACTGGAAACACCATATATTTT.

This clone was observed at least ten times. The gene calls are TRBV6-2 or TRBV6-3 and TRBJ2-1, with no clear D. Germline CDR1 is MNHEY and CDR2 is SVGEGT. This CDR3 has 11 amino acids. V was pared by 3 bases and J by 7 bases, with 4 bases between. CDR3 nucleotides: TGTGCCAGCAGTTATAGTAATGAGCAGTTCTTC. This translates into CASSYSNEQFF.

The chain links TRBV12-3 or TRBV12-4 to TRBJ1-1; D uncertain. V was shortened by 4 bases and J by 5 bases, with 11 bases between the two germline ends. The CDR3 contains 13 residues. The CDR3 protein is CASSSGGSTEAFF. In DNA, the CDR3 is TGTGCCAGCAGTTCCGGAGGGAGTACTGAAGCTTTCTTT.

A single count supports this clone. The chain has TRBV7-9 and TRBJ2-7, with D hard to call. The CDR3 is 13 amino acids. The ends were cut back, 3 bases at V and 2 bases at J, with 8 bases in the middle. The germline gives CDR1 SEHNR, CDR2 FQNEAQ (reference sequence). This CDR3 is CASSFTDTYEQYF. CDR3 in DNA: TGTGCCAGCAGCTTTACCGACACCTACGAGCAGTACTTC. The full variable domain, with the rest looked up from reference TRBV7-9 and TRBJ2-7, is DTGVSQNPRHKITKRGQNVTFRCDPISEHNRLYWYRQTLGQGPEFLTYFQNEAQLEKSRLLSDRFSAERPKGSFSTLEIQRTEQGDSAMYLCASSFTDTYEQYFGPGTRLTVT.

The chain joins TRBV18 to TRBJ1-1; possible D gene TRBD1, 6 bases. V was pared by 3 bases and J by 3 bases, with 14 bases between. Germline V gene data show CDR1 as KGHSH and CDR2 as LQKENI. The CDR3 sequence is 15 residues long. The CDR3 loop reads CASSPPRGGYTEAFF. The CDR3 DNA is TGTGCCAGCTCACCCCCGAGAGGGGGATACACTGAAGCTTTCTTT.

The J gene is TRBJ2-7, the V gene TRBV2; D remains ambiguous. From germline, CDR1 is SNHLY and CDR2 FYNNEI. The ends were cut back, 6 bases at V and 2 bases at J, with 14 bases in the middle. CDR3 length equals 14 residues. The CDR3 sequence: CASSTALFPYEQYF. The CDR3 bases are TGTGCCAGCAGCACAGCACTCTTCCCCTACGAGCAGTACTTC.

V and J are TRBV10-1 and TRBJ2-2, with D possibly being TRBD1 (5 bases). Germline lookup yields CDR1 WNHNN and CDR2 SYGVQD (reference sequence). Trimming pared 0 bases from V and 9 bases from J, leaving 11 bases between. There are 14 residues in the CDR3. The CDR3 protein is CASSESSQGRELFF. CDR3 in DNA: TGCGCCAGCAGTGAGTCGAGCCAGGGCCGGGAGCTGTTTTTT.

The chain joins TRBV19 to TRBJ1-5; TRBD1 matches 12 bases. V was clipped by 6 bases and J by 6 bases; unmatched bases: 6. Germline V gene lookup returns CDR1 LNHDA and CDR2 SQIVND (reference sequence). This CDR3 has 15 amino acids. The CDR3 DNA reads TGTGCCAGTAGGGGGGACAGGGGGCGCGGTCAGCCCCAGCATTTT. This encodes CASRGDRGRGQPQHF.

The chain is built from TRBV9 and TRBJ2-1; 10 nucleotides agree with TRBD2. Looked up from germline, CDR1 is SGDLS and CDR2 is YYNGEE. V trimming: 4 bases; J trimming: 0 bases; junction bases outside the gene matches: 4. The CDR3 extends over 16 amino acids. The CDR3 is CASSTRLAGSYNEQFF. The CDR3 coding sequence is TGTGCCAGCAGCACCCGACTAGCGGGCTCCTACAATGAGCAGTTCTTC.

This rearrangement joins TRBV25-1 to TRBJ1-1; 7 nucleotides agree with TRBD1. From germline, CDR1 is MGHDK and CDR2 SYGVNS. J lost 8 bases, V lost 1 base, and 13 bases had no gene match. This CDR3 is 16 amino acids long. CDR3 amino acids: CASSEWGQFEGTEAFF. In DNA form, the CDR3 reads TGTGCCAGCAGTGAATGGGGACAGTTCGAGGGGACCGAAGCTTTCTTT.

This clone appeared a single time. The chain carries TRBV11-3 and TRBJ2-1; weak D call: TRBD2 (6 bases). Trimming shortened V by 6 bases and J by 8 bases, and 11 bases separated the two germline ends. Germline lookup yields CDR1 SGHNT and CDR2 YENEEA. The CDR3 is 12 residues long. The CDR3 nucleotides read TGTGCCAGCAGTCTCCGGGGGTATGAGCAGTTCTTC. This sequence encodes CASSLRGYEQFF.

The chain's CDR3 is CASTYGGAGETQYF. The CDR3 nucleotides are TGTGCCAGCACCTACGGGGGGGCAGGGGAGACCCAGTACTTC. The chain combines TRBV28 with TRBJ2-5, with 8 bases identical to TRBD2. Per the germline V gene, CDR1 is MDHEN and CDR2 is SYDVKM. With V trimmed by 7 bases and J by 5 bases, 9 bases remained unmatched. This CDR3 comprises 14 residues.

For the CDR3, the DNA is TGTGCCAGCAGCGCCCGACAGGGGAGCTATGGCTACACCTTC. The encoded protein is CASSARQGSYGYTF. J is TRBJ1-2 and V is TRBV7-2; TRBD1 agrees at 8 bases. Germline V CDR1 and CDR2: SGHTA, FQGNSA. The CDR3 has 14 residues. The V gene end was trimmed by 5 bases and the J gene end by 4 bases; junction bases not matched to a gene: 6.

The rearrangement uses TRBV7-2 and TRBJ2-5, with 15 bases matching TRBD2. The length of the CDR3 is 17 residues. Unmatched junction bases numbered 5, after V lost 5 bases and J lost 1 base. Germline CDR1 is SGHTA and CDR2 is FQGNSA. In DNA form, the CDR3 reads TGTGCCAGCAGCGTCCCGGGACTAGCGGGGGGCCAAGAGACCCAGTACTTC. This encodes CASSVPGLAGGQETQYF.

The chain employs TRBV24-1 and TRBJ1-5, with 8 bases identical to TRBD1. The CDR3 is made up of 16 amino acids. Losses at the gene ends were 1 base for V and 6 bases for J; bases not matched to a gene: 7. Germline CDR1 reads KGHDR; CDR2 reads SFDVKD. The CDR3 nucleotides are TGTGCCACCAGTGATTTTCGGCAGGGGGCGGTTCAGCCCCAGCATTTT. Protein sequence: CATSDFRQGAVQPQHF.

The chain is built from TRBV6-5 and TRBJ2-1; D might be TRBD1 (6 bases). This CDR3 has 11 residues. From germline, CDR1 is MNHEY and CDR2 SVGAGI. Trimming cost V 7 bases and J 10 bases, with 11 bases left between them. CDR3 nucleotide sequence: TGTGCCAGCAAGAGTAGGGGGGAGCAGTTCTTC. Residues: CASKSRGEQFF.

The chain has TRBV2 and TRBJ1-1; D uncertain. This CDR3 has 13 amino acids. Between the trimmed V and J ends, which lost 11 bases and 3 bases, there was a span of 16 bases. Germline assignment: CDR1 SNHLY and CDR2 FYNNEI. The CDR3 DNA sequence: TGTGCCGGGGAGGATTACGGTTACACTGAAGCTTTCTTT. This gives the protein CAGEDYGYTEAFF. The variable domain in full, completed from reference TRBV2 and TRBJ1-1, reads EPEVTQTPSHQVTQMGQEVILRCVPISNHLYFYWYRQILGQKVEFLVSFYNNEISEKSEIFDDQFSVERPDGSNFTLKIRSTKLEDSAMYFCAGEDYGYTEAFFGQGTRLTVV.

The chain joins TRBV5-5 to TRBJ1-1; D is unresolved. V lost 1 base, J lost 1 base, and 11 bases lay in between. Germline V gene lookup returns CDR1 SGHKS and CDR2 YYEKEE (reference sequence). The CDR3 has 15 residues. Here the CDR3 reads CASSLFITANTEAFF. The CDR3 DNA sequence: TGTGCCAGCAGCTTGTTTATAACAGCGAACACTGAAGCTTTCTTT.

The chain joins TRBV28 to TRBJ2-7; D perhaps matches TRBD1 (6 bases). The CDR3 contains 16 residues. Germline V gene lookup returns CDR1 MDHEN and CDR2 SYDVKM. The V end lost 5 bases, the J end lost 1 base, and 18 bases lay between the germline ends. The chain's CDR3 is CASSGSDSGFSYEQYF. Here the CDR3 DNA reads TGTGCCAGCAGTGGCTCGGACAGCGGATTTTCCTACGAGCAGTACTTC. Full variable domain (outside the CDR3, taken from reference TRBV28 and TRBJ2-7): DVKVTQSSRYLVKRTGEKVFLECVQDMDHENMFWYRQDPGLGLRLIYFSYDVKMKEKGDIPEGYSVSREKKERFSLILESASTNQTSMYLCASSGSDSGFSYEQYFGPGTRLTVT.

The CDR3 DNA follows: TGTGCCAGCAGCGTAGTACCCGCAAGCGGAGAGCAGTACTTC. It translates to CASSVVPASGEQYF. The rearrangement links TRBV9 to TRBJ2-7; D is possibly TRBD2 (5 bases). In germline, CDR1 is SGDLS, CDR2 YYNGEE. The CDR3 consists of 14 residues. The V end was cut by 0 bases, the J end by 7 bases, with 14 bases between.

Remarks on this clone: Other DNA sequences in this specimen translate into the identical CDR3. The chain has TRBV15 and TRBJ2-5; unclear D gene. Germline CDR1 reads LNHNV; CDR2 reads YYDKDF (reference sequence). V was pared by 0 bases and J by 5 bases, with 7 bases between. The CDR3 length is 13 residues. Here the CDR3 reads CATSRDLRETQYF. In DNA, the CDR3 is TGTGCCACCAGCAGAGACTTGCGGGAGACCCAGTACTTC.

The rearrangement uses TRBV6-5 and TRBJ2-3, with TRBD2 matching 9 bases. J lost 2 bases, V lost 8 bases, and 5 bases had no gene match. The CDR3 is 14 residues long. Per germline, CDR1 MNHEY and CDR2 SVGAGI. CDR3 sequence reads: CASGRGGLTDTQYF. DNA for the CDR3: TGTGCCAGCGGGCGGGGGGGACTCACAGATACGCAGTATTTT.

This chain connects TRBV10-2 to TRBJ2-7; possibly TRBD1 for D (6 bases). The CDR3 length is 14 residues. Germline CDR1 is WSHSY and CDR2 is SAAADI. Trimming cost V 2 bases and J 6 bases, with 14 bases left between them. The CDR3 nucleotides read TGCGCCAGCAGTGAGGCAGGGGAAGATGTCGAGCAGTACTTC. Translation gives CASSEAGEDVEQYF.

The genes are TRBV5-1 and TRBJ1-1; a weak D match, TRBD1 (6 bases). This CDR3 region has 15 residues. V gave up 2 bases and J gave up 5 bases, with 16 bases separating them. Germline CDR1 reads SGHRS; CDR2 reads YFSETQ. Written as DNA, the CDR3 is TGCGCCAGCAGCTTCGGACCCTCAGGGGAGACTGAAGCTTTCTTT. Translation gives CASSFGPSGETEAFF.

V and J are TRBV7-9 and TRBJ1-3; maybe TRBD1 (5 bases). Germline values: CDR1 SEHNR, CDR2 FQNEAQ (reference sequence). This CDR3 is 17 amino acids long. Trimming shortened V by 7 bases and J by 0 bases, and 19 bases separated the two germline ends. CDR3 sequence (DNA): TGTGCCAGCACCATAGCGGGGGGAGGACCCTCTGGAAACACCATATATTTT. Translation gives CASTIAGGGPSGNTIYF.

In its sample, this clone was seen once. The chain carries TRBV9 and TRBJ2-1; 10 bases fit TRBD1. Germline CDR1 reads SGDLS; CDR2 reads YYNGEE. The V and J ends lost 0 bases and 5 bases, in that order; junction bases with no gene match: 8. The CDR3 contains 17 residues. CDR3 region: CASSVELRQGADNEQFF. The CDR3 DNA reads as TGTGCCAGCAGCGTAGAATTGCGACAGGGGGCTGACAATGAGCAGTTCTTC.

The chain carries TRBV27 and TRBJ1-1; D is perhaps TRBD1 (6 bases). V lost 3 bases, J lost 9 bases, and 17 bases lay in between. The length of the CDR3 is 14 residues. Germline lookup yields CDR1 MNHEY and CDR2 SMNVEV (reference sequence). The CDR3 spells CASSFSPEGGQAFF. CDR3 nucleotides: TGTGCCAGCAGTTTCTCCCCGGAAGGGGGACAAGCTTTCTTT.